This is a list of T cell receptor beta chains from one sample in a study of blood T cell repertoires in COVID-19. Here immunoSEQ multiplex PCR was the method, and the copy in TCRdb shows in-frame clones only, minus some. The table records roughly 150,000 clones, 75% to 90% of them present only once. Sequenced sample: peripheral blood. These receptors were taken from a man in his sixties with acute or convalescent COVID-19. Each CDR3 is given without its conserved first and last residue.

CDR3: ASSPTDRGVYEQY; J: TRBJ2-7; V: TRBV18
CDR3: ATSAAGSYEQY; J: TRBJ2-7; V: TRBV24-1
CDR3: ASSVDRARYGYT; J: TRBJ1-2; V: TRBV5-4
CDR3: ASSQGLAGGIDTQY; J: TRBJ2-3; V: TRBV6-4
CDR3: ASSESLGPGKLF; J: TRBJ1-4; V: TRBV6-1
CDR3: ASSPRDTRVSYEQY; J: TRBJ2-7; V: TRBV27
CDR3: ASSLEGELF; J: TRBJ1-4; V: TRBV7-9
CDR3: ASSLQDRAPYEQY; J: TRBJ2-7; V: TRBV5-6
CDR3: ASSSPGLERTDTQY; J: TRBJ2-3; V: TRBV7-3
CDR3: ASSRQGAYNEQF; J: TRBJ2-1; V: TRBV28
CDR3: ASRTGGAGANVLT; J: TRBJ2-6; V: TRBV6-5
CDR3: ASSDSGGAADTQY; J: TRBJ2-3; V: TRBV6-4
CDR3: ASSLDLAGYYEQY; J: TRBJ2-7; V: TRBV7-2
CDR3: ASSEAPGPGGYT; J: TRBJ1-2; V: TRBV6-1
CDR3: ASSLFRNTEAF; J: TRBJ1-1; V: TRBV12-3/TRBV12-4
CDR3: ASSFTGGATNEKLF; J: TRBJ1-4; V: TRBV5-6
CDR3: ATSDGTSGLPEQF; J: TRBJ2-1; V: TRBV24-1
CDR3: ATAASGRAGASEQF; J: TRBJ2-1; V: TRBV24-1
CDR3: ASRGLGTPYNEQF; J: TRBJ2-1; V: TRBV7-2
CDR3: ASSLAAGGISGGYT; J: TRBJ1-2; V: TRBV5-6
CDR3: ASSSQGGRQETQY; J: TRBJ2-5; V: TRBV7-6
CDR3: ASSWTSGRAEYEQF; J: TRBJ2-1; V: TRBV6-6
CDR3: ASSPRTGGSRETQY; J: TRBJ2-5; V: TRBV19